These T cell receptor beta chains were read from a single sample in a study of cytomegalovirus exposure and HLA in healthy donors. Method: immunoSEQ multiplex PCR; TCRdb's copy keeps in-frame clones and lacks some. The sample carries 140,000 to 150,000 clones, about 70% recorded once. Sequencing was carried out using PBMCs. The receptors derive from a man aged 55 to 70 in good health and CMV-seronegative. Each CDR3 is given with its conserved first and last residue. The order of the fields is V gene, D gene, J gene, clone size, CDR3 protein, CDR3 DNA. The D gene is left open where the match is weak. A clone size is listed for some rows: how often the clone was seen (once, few, many), or a class if it is expanded.

TRBV7-9,NA,TRBJ2-1,NA,CASSRSGSSSYNEQFF,TGTGCCAGCAGCCGCTCCGGGTCCAGCTCCTACAATGAGCAGTTCTTC
TRBV29-1,TRBD2,TRBJ2-1,once,CSVGLAGGNEQFF,TGCAGCGTTGGGCTAGCGGGAGGCAATGAGCAGTTCTTC
TRBV15,NA,TRBJ2-7,NA,CATSRDQVLGREQYF,TGTGCCACCAGCAGAGATCAGGTTCTGGGGCGGGAGCAGTACTTC
TRBV6-6,TRBD1,TRBJ1-4,NA,CASSYSQGDEKLFF,TGTGCCAGCAGTTACAGTCAGGGGGATGAAAAACTGTTTTTT
TRBV7-3,TRBD2,TRBJ2-2,NA,CASSFSGVPGELFF,TGTGCCAGCAGCTTCAGCGGGGTTCCCGGGGAGCTGTTTTTT
TRBV30,TRBD2,TRBJ2-7,NA,CAWTTGGKYSGRASSYEQYF,TGTGCCTGGACGACTGGAGGCAAGTATAGCGGGAGGGCGAGCTCCTACGAGCAGTACTTC
TRBV9,NA,TRBJ2-7,NA,CASSPTGLTYEQYF,TGTGCCAGCAGCCCTACCGGACTGACCTACGAGCAGTACTTC
TRBV7-2,TRBD1,TRBJ2-5,few,CASSLIGQGETQYF,TGTGCCAGCAGCTTAATTGGACAGGGAGAGACCCAGTACTTC
TRBV6-5,NA,TRBJ2-7,NA,CASNAGAPSSYEQYF,TGTGCCAGCAACGCGGGCGCACCCAGTTCCTACGAGCAGTACTTC
TRBV7-3,TRBD2,TRBJ2-1,NA,CASSLLAGRNEQFF,TGTGCCAGCAGCTTATTAGCGGGAAGGAATGAGCAGTTCTTC
TRBV18,TRBD1,TRBJ1-1,NA,CASSPRDREVVTEAFF,TGTGCCAGCTCACCACGGGACAGGGAGGTAGTAACTGAAGCTTTCTTT
TRBV11-2,NA,TRBJ1-2,few,CASSLVREGGYTF,TGTGCCAGCAGCTTAGTACGGGAGGGGGGCTACACCTTC
TRBV9,NA,TRBJ1-3,NA,CASSAVLGAGTGNTIYF,TGTGCCAGCAGCGCGGTCTTGGGAGCGGGTACTGGAAACACCATATATTTT
TRBV19,TRBD2,TRBJ2-5,NA,CASSPGTRKNGQETQYF,TGTGCCAGTAGTCCTGGGACTAGAAAGAATGGCCAAGAGACCCAGTACTTC
TRBV30,NA,TRBJ1-1,once,CAWSASGKGEAFF,TGTGCCTGGAGTGCGAGCGGAAAAGGTGAAGCTTTCTTT
TRBV9,NA,TRBJ1-1,NA,CASSPQVAGTEAFF,TGTGCCAGCAGCCCTCAGGTCGCGGGCACTGAAGCTTTCTTT
TRBV7-6,TRBD1,TRBJ1-1,NA,CASSDGTAEAFF,TGTGCCAGCAGCGACGGGACAGCTGAAGCTTTCTTT
TRBV10-2,NA,TRBJ2-1,many,CASSESEDGRREQFF,TGCGCCAGCAGTGAGTCGGAGGATGGACGGCGTGAGCAGTTCTTC
TRBV7-3,TRBD1,TRBJ2-7,NA,CASSLTGPSEQYF,TGTGCCAGCAGCTTGACAGGGCCCAGCGAGCAGTACTTC
TRBV19,NA,TRBJ1-4,NA,CASSRRVGRRSEEKLFF,TGTGCCAGTAGTCGCAGGGTAGGGCGGCGTTCGGAGGAAAAACTGTTTTTT
TRBV28,TRBD1,TRBJ1-5,NA,CASRNRGHQPQHF,TGTGCCAGCCGTAACAGGGGCCATCAGCCCCAGCATTTT
TRBV28,TRBD1,TRBJ2-7,NA,CASRTRTGGSYEQYF,TGTGCCAGCAGAACTAGGACAGGGGGTTCCTACGAGCAGTACTTC
TRBV27,NA,TRBJ2-7,NA,CASSFQGNDEQYF,TGTGCCAGCAGTTTCCAGGGGAACGACGAGCAGTACTTC
TRBV7-2,TRBD1,TRBJ1-1,NA,CASSLLGTAVVEAFF,TGTGCCAGCAGCCTCCTCGGGACAGCGGTCGTTGAAGCTTTCTTT
TRBV11-2,TRBD1,TRBJ2-1,NA,CASSLDTGGEQFF,TGTGCCAGCAGCTTAGATACAGGGGGTGAGCAGTTCTTC
TRBV6-6,NA,TRBJ2-7,few,CASSYSRQRAAYEQYF,TGTGCCAGCAGTTACTCCCGACAGCGGGCCGCCTACGAGCAGTACTTC
TRBV19,NA,TRBJ1-2,NA,CASSIQPGYGYTF,TGTGCCAGTAGTATCCAACCCGGTTATGGCTACACCTTC
TRBV9,NA,TRBJ2-5,NA,CASSAGDFRETQYF,TGTGCCAGCAGCGCTGGGGACTTCAGAGAGACCCAGTACTTC
TRBV29-1,TRBD2,TRBJ2-4,few,CSVGGLAGGENIQYF,TGCAGCGTTGGAGGACTAGCGGGAGGGGAAAACATTCAGTACTTC
TRBV30,NA,TRBJ1-5,NA,CAWSPGSNQPQHF,TGTGCCTGGAGTCCGGGGAGCAATCAGCCCCAGCATTTT
TRBV7-8,TRBD1,TRBJ2-2,NA,CASRRTTGPGELFF,TGTGCCAGCAGAAGGACGACAGGGCCCGGGGAGCTGTTTTTT
TRBV18,TRBD1,TRBJ2-2,NA,CASSPTNTGTGDTGELFF,TGTGCCAGCTCACCTACGAATACCGGGACAGGGGACACCGGGGAGCTGTTTTTT
TRBV2,TRBD1,TRBJ1-3,NA,CASSATDRVGNTIYF,TGTGCCAGCAGCGCTACTGACAGGGTCGGAAACACCATATATTTT
TRBV27,TRBD1,TRBJ1-2,NA,CASSWDRDYGYTF,TGTGCCAGCAGTTGGGACAGGGATTATGGCTACACCTTC
TRBV28,NA,TRBJ2-2,NA,CASSLFGKGNTGELFF,TGTGCCAGCAGTTTATTCGGGAAAGGCAACACCGGGGAGCTGTTTTTT
TRBV6-1,TRBD1,TRBJ1-2,NA,CASSRGHYGYTF,TGTGCCAGCAGCAGGGGGCACTATGGCTACACCTTC
TRBV10-1,NA,TRBJ2-1,few,CASSVADNEQFF,TGCGCCAGCAGTGTAGCGGACAATGAGCAGTTCTTC
TRBV7-9,NA,TRBJ2-7,once,CASSLDNEQYF,TGTGCCAGCAGCTTAGACAACGAGCAGTACTTC
TRBV4-1,TRBD2,TRBJ2-1,few,CASSQGILAGGANEQFF,TGCGCCAGCAGCCAAGGGATTCTAGCGGGGGGGGCGAATGAGCAGTTCTTC
TRBV5-4,TRBD2,TRBJ2-3,NA,CASSLGGRESTDTQYF,TGTGCCAGCAGCTTGGGAGGGCGGGAGAGCACAGATACGCAGTATTTT
TRBV11-3,NA,TRBJ2-5,NA,CASSSGGTTGGETQYF,TGTGCCAGCAGCTCGGGGGGTACAACAGGGGGTGAGACCCAGTACTTC
TRBV5-1,NA,TRBJ1-1,NA,CASAEGGTEAFF,TGCGCCTCAGCAGAAGGGGGCACTGAAGCTTTCTTT
TRBV6-1,TRBD2,TRBJ2-3,NA,CASSVLAGEGGDTQYF,TGTGCCAGCAGTGTGCTAGCGGGAGAGGGAGGAGATACGCAGTATTTT
TRBV5-4,NA,TRBJ1-2,NA,CASSSSRPEEVDGGYTF,TGTGCCAGCAGCTCAAGCCGCCCGGAAGAGGTTGATGGGGGCTACACCTTC
TRBV19,NA,TRBJ1-1,NA,CASSSQGNTEAFF,TGTGCCAGTAGTTCACAGGGGAACACTGAAGCTTTCTTT
TRBV6-5,NA,TRBJ1-1,NA,CASRTSEGNTEAFF,TGTGCCAGCAGGACCTCGGAGGGGAACACTGAAGCTTTCTTT
TRBV11-2,NA,TRBJ1-4,NA,CASSLEVSDEKLFF,TGTGCCAGCAGCTTGGAGGTATCGGATGAAAAACTGTTTTTT
TRBV18,NA,TRBJ1-2,NA,CASSPLSAPSNYGYTF,TGTGCCAGCTCACCATTGAGTGCCCCCTCTAACTATGGCTACACCTTC
TRBV5-1,TRBD2,TRBJ2-1,NA,CASSRLAGYNEQFF,TGCGCCAGCAGCCGACTAGCGGGATACAATGAGCAGTTCTTC
TRBV5-4,TRBD1,TRBJ2-2,NA,CASSLGRDRANTGELFF,TGTGCCAGCAGCTTGGGCCGGGACAGGGCAAACACCGGGGAGCTGTTTTTT
TRBV30,NA,TRBJ2-7,NA,CAWSRGSYEQYF,TGTGCCTGGAGTCGCGGGTCCTACGAGCAGTACTTC
TRBV6-6,NA,TRBJ2-2,few,CASSYPRTGSTGELFF,TGTGCCAGCAGTTACCCGCGAACAGGATCCACCGGGGAGCTGTTTTTT
TRBV27,TRBD1,TRBJ2-3,NA,CASSSLKGTATEWTDTQYF,TGTGCCAGCAGTTCCCTCAAGGGGACAGCGACGGAATGGACAGATACGCAGTATTTT
TRBV6-6,NA,TRBJ1-3,NA,CASSYDSSGNTIYF,TGTGCCAGCAGTTACGATAGCTCTGGAAACACCATATATTTT
TRBV28,NA,TRBJ2-5,NA,CASSLDKFQETQYF,TGTGCCAGCAGTTTGGACAAGTTCCAAGAGACCCAGTACTTC
TRBV25-1,NA,TRBJ1-2,NA,CATQLGSNYGYTF,TGTGCCACCCAGCTGGGGAGTAACTATGGCTACACCTTC
TRBV6-5,TRBD1,TRBJ2-2,NA,CASTTDRDTGELFF,TGTGCCAGCACCACCGACAGGGACACCGGGGAGCTGTTTTTT
TRBV11-1,TRBD2,TRBJ2-5,NA,CASSFGGRETQYF,TGTGCCAGCAGCTTCGGGGGGAGGGAGACCCAGTACTTC